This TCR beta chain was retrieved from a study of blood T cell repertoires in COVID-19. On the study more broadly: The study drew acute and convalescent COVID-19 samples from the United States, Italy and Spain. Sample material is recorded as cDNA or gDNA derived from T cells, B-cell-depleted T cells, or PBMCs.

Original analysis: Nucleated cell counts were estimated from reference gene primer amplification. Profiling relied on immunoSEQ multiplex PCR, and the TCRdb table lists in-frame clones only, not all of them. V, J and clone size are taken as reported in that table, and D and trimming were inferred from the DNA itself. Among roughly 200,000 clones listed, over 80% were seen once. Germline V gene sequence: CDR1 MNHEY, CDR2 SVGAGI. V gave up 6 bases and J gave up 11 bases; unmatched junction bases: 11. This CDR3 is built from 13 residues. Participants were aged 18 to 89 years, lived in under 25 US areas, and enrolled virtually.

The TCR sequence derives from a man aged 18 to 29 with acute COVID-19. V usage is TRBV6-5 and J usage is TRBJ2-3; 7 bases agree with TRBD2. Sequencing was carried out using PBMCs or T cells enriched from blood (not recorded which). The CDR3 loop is CASSDGTTPGQYF. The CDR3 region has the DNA TGTGCCAGCAGCGACGGGACTACCCCTGGGCAGTATTTT.